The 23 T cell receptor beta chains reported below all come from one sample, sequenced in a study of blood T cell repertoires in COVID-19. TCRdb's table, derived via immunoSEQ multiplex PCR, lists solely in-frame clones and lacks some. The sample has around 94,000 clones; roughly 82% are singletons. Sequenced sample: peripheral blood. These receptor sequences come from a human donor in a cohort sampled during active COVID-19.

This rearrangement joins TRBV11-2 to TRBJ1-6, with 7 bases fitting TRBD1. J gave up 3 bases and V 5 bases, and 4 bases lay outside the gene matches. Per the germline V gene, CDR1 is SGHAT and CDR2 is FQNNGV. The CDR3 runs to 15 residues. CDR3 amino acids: CASSNRTGYNSPLHF. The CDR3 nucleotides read TGTGCCAGCAGCAACCGGACAGGCTATAATTCACCCCTCCACTTT. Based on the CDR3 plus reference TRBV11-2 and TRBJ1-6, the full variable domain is EAGVAQSPRYKIIEKRQSVAFWCNPISGHATLYWYQQILGQGPKLLIQFQNNGVVDDSQLPKDRFSAERLKGVDSTLKIQPAKLEDSAVYLCASSNRTGYNSPLHFGNGTRLTVT.

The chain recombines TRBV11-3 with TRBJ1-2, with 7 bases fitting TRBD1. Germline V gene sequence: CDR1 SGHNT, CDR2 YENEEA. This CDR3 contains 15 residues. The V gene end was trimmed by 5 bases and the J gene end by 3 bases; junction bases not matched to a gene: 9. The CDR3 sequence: CASSHTARGYYGYTF. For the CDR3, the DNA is TGTGCCAGCAGCCACACGGCCAGGGGGTACTATGGCTACACCTTC.

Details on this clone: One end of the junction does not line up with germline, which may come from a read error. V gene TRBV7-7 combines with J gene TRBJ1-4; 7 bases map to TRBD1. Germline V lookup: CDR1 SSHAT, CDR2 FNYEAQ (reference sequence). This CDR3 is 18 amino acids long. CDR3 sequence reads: CASSIPGQNPSTNEKLFF. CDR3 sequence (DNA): TGTGCTAGCAGCATACCGGGACAGAACCCTTCAACTAATGAAAAACTGTTTTTT.

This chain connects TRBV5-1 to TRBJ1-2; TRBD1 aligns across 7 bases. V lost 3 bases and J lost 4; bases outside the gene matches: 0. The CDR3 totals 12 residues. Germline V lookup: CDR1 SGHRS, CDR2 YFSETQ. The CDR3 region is CASSWDSYGYTF. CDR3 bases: TGCGCCAGCAGCTGGGACAGCTATGGCTACACCTTC.

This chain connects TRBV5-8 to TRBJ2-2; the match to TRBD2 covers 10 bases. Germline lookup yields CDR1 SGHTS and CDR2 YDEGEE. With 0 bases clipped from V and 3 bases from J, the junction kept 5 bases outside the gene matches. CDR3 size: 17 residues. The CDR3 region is CASSLVQLAGYTGELFF. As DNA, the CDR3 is TGTGCCAGCAGCTTGGTTCAACTAGCGGGATACACCGGGGAGCTGTTTTTT. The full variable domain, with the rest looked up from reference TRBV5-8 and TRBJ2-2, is EAGVTQSPTHLIKTRGQQATLRCSPISGHTSVYWYQQALGLGLQFLLWYDEGEERNRGNFPPRFSGRQFPNYSSELNVNALELEDSALYLCASSLVQLAGYTGELFFGEGSRLTVL.

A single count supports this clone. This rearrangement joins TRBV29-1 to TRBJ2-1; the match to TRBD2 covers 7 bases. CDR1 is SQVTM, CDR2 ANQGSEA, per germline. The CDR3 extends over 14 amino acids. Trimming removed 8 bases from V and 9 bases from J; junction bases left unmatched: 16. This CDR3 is CSPEILGGVGEQFF. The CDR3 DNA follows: TGCAGCCCCGAAATCTTGGGGGGGGTGGGTGAGCAGTTCTTC.

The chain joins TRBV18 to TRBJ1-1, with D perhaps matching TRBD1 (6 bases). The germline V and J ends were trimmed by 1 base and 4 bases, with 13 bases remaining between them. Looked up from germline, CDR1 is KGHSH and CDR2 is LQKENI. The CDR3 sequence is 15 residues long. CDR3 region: CASSPLHPGVTEAFF. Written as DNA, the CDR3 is TGTGCCAGCTCACCACTACACCCAGGGGTCACTGAAGCTTTCTTT.

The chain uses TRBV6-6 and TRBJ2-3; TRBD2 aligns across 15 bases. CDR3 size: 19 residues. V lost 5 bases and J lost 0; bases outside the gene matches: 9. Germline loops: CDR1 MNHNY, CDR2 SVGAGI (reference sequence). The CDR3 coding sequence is TGTGCCAGCAGTCACCCGGGACTAGCGGGGGGCAAGAGCACAGATACGCAGTATTTT. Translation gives CASSHPGLAGGKSTDTQYF.

CDR3 nucleotide sequence: TGTGCCAGCAGCTCCGAGGCTATTGCCACTGAAGCTTTCTTT. This gives the protein CASSSEAIATEAFF. This chain links TRBV11-1 with TRBJ1-1, with D hard to call. CDR3 size: 14 residues. Trimming shortened V by 4 bases and J by 4 bases, and 13 bases separated the two germline ends. CDR1 is SGHAT and CDR2 is FQDESV in the germline V gene (reference sequence).

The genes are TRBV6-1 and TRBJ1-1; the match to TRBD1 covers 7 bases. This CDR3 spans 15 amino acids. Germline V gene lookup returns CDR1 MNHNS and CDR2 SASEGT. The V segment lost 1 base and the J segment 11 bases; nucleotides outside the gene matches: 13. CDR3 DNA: TGTGCCAGCAGTGAAGTTCCAGGAGGGGGCTGGGGGGCTTTCTTT. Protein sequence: CASSEVPGGGWGAFF.

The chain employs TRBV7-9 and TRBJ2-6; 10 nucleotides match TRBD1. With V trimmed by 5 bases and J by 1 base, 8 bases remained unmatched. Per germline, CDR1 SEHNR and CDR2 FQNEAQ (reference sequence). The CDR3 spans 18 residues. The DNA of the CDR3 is TGTGCCAGCAGCCGGCCGACAGGGGGCAGATCTGGGGCCAACGTCCTGACTTTC. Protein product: CASSRPTGGRSGANVLTF.

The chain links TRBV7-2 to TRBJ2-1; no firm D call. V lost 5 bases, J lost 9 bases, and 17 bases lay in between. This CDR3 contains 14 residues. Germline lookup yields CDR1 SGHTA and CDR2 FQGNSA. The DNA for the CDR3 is TGTGCCAGCAGCCCAGAGAGCTCAGGTGGTGAGCAGTTCTTC. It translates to CASSPESSGGEQFF.

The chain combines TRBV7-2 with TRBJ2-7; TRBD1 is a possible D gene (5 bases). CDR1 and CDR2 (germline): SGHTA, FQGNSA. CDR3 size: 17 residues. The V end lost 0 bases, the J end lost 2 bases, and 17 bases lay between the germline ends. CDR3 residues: CASSLALKGKFAYEQYF. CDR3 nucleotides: TGTGCCAGCAGCTTAGCGCTTAAGGGGAAATTCGCCTACGAGCAGTACTTC.

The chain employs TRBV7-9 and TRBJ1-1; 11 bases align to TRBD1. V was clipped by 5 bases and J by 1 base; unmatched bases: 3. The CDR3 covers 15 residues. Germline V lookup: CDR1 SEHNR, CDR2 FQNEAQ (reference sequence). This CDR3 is CASSRDRGKNTEAFF. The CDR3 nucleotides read TGTGCCAGCAGCCGGGACAGGGGGAAGAACACTGAAGCTTTCTTT. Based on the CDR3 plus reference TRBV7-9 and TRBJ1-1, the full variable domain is DTGVSQNPRHKITKRGQNVTFRCDPISEHNRLYWYRQTLGQGPEFLTYFQNEAQLEKSRLLSDRFSAERPKGSFSTLEIQRTEQGDSAMYLCASSRDRGKNTEAFFGQGTRLTVV.

The CDR3 DNA reads as TGTGCCAGCAGCCCCCGAGCCCCCGGGGAGCTGTTTTTT. Its translation: CASSPRAPGELFF. This chain uses TRBV7-3 with TRBJ2-2; D gene uncertain. Trimming pared 5 bases from V and 6 bases from J, leaving 10 bases between. The germline gives CDR1 SGHTA, CDR2 FQGTGA. CDR3 length: 13 residues.

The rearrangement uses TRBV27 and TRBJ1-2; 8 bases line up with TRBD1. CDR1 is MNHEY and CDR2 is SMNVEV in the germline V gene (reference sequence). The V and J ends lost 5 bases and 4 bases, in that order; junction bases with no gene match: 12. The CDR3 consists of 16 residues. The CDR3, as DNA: TGTGCCAGCAGTACCTCGGTCAGGGGGCATATCTATGGCTACACCTTC. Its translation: CASSTSVRGHIYGYTF.

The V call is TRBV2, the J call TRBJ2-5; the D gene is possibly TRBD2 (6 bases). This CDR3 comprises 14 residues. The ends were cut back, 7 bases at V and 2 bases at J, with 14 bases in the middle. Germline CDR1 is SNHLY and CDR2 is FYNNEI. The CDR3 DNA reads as TGTGCCAGCACATCCCGGGACTCTCAAGAGACCCAGTACTTC. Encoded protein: CASTSRDSQETQYF.

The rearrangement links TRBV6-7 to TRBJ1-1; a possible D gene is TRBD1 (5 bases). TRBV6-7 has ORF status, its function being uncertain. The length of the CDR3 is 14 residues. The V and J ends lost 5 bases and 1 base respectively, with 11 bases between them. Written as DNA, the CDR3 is TGTGCCAGCAGTCCAATAGGGGAGAACACTGAAGCTTTCTTT. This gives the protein CASSPIGENTEAFF.

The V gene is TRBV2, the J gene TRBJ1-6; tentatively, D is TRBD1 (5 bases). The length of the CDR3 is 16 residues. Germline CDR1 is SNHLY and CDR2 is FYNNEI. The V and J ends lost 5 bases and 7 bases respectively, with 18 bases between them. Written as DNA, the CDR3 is TGTGCCAGCAGTTTAAGACAGTCAGGAGCCAATTCACCCCTCCACTTT. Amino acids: CASSLRQSGANSPLHF.

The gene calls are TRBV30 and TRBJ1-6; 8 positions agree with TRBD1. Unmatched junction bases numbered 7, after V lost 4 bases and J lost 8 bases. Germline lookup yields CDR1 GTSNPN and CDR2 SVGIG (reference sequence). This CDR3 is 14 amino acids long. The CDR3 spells CAWIGQGVDSPLHF. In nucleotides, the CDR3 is TGTGCCTGGATTGGACAGGGTGTGGATTCACCCCTCCACTTT.

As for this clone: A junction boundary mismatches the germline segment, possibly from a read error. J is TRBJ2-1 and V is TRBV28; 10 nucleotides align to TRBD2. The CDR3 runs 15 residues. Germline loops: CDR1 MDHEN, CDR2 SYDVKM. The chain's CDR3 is CASIKERGGVNKQFF. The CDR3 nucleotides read TGTGCCAGCATAAAGGAGCGGGGGGGAGTCAATAAGCAGTTCTTC.

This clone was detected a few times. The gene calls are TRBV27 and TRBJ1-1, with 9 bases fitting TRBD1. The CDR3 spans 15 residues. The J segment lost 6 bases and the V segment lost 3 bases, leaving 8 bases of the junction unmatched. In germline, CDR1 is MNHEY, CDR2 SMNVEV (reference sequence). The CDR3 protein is CASSFLGQGGPEAFF. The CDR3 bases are TGTGCCAGCAGTTTCCTGGGACAGGGAGGCCCTGAAGCTTTCTTT.

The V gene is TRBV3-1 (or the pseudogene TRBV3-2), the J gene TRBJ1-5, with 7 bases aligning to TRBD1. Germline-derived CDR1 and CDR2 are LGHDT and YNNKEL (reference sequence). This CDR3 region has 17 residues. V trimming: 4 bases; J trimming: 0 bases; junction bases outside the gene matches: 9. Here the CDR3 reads CASSRWTGDHSNQPQHF. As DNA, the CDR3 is TGTGCCAGCAGCCGGTGGACAGGAGATCATAGCAATCAGCCCCAGCATTTT.